These 26 T cell receptor beta chains share one sample of origin, sequenced in a study of graft-versus-host responses after intestinal transplantation. Method: immunoSEQ multiplex PCR; TCRdb's copy keeps in-frame clones and lacks some. The sample holds approximately 86,000 clones, 75% to 95% seen once. These receptors have no known antigen. This specimen consisted of unstimulated CD4+ T cells sorted from spleen or lymph node cells, obtained before intestinal transplant. The receptors stem from a human donor who received an intestinal transplant.

V usage is TRBV7-9 and J usage is TRBJ1-1, with TRBD1 matching over 10 bases. This CDR3 is 14 amino acids long. V was pared by 6 bases and J by 6 bases, with 7 bases of the junction left unmatched. The germline V gene has CDR1 SEHNR and CDR2 FQNEAQ (reference sequence). The CDR3 loop is CASRKGTGVSEAFF. CDR3 coding DNA: TGTGCCAGCAGAAAGGGGACAGGGGTCTCTGAAGCTTTCTTT.

V gene TRBV30 combines with J gene TRBJ1-2; D unresolved. The CDR3 is 15 amino acids. The germline V gene has CDR1 GTSNPN and CDR2 SVGIG (reference sequence). V lost 1 base to trimming and J lost 1 base, with 13 bases between them. CDR3 in amino acids: CAWSGRLGFNYGYTF. The CDR3 DNA sequence: TGTGCCTGGAGTGGAAGACTAGGATTTAACTATGGCTACACCTTC.

The chain has TRBV2 and TRBJ2-5; the match to TRBD1 covers 7 bases. The DNA end is a closer match to TRBJ2-7, so the J assignment may be wrong. Germline CDR1 and CDR2: SNHLY and FYNNEI. This CDR3 has 13 residues. CDR3 amino acids: CASSQGVSYEQYF. The CDR3 bases are TGTGCCAGCAGCCAGGGGGTCTCCTACGAGCAGTACTTC.

V gene TRBV29-1 combines with J gene TRBJ2-2, with D tentatively TRBD2 (5 bases). The CDR3 sequence is 13 residues long. The V end was cut by 7 bases, the J end by 4 bases, with 13 bases between. The germline V gene has CDR1 SQVTM and CDR2 ANQGSEA. The CDR3 nucleotides are TGCAGCGCGGGGAACCCGGGCACCGGGGAGCTGTTTTTT. Protein sequence: CSAGNPGTGELFF.

The V call is TRBV7-2, the J call TRBJ2-7, with 7 nucleotides matching TRBD1. The trim removed 1 base at V and 2 bases at J, leaving 5 bases unmatched. The germline gives CDR1 SGHTA, CDR2 FQGNSA. This CDR3 is 15 amino acids long. The CDR3 is CASSLERGLPYEQYF. In nucleotides, the CDR3 is TGTGCCAGCAGCTTAGAGAGGGGGCTTCCCTACGAGCAGTACTTC.

The chain recombines TRBV7-2 with TRBJ1-4; the D gene is possibly TRBD1 (5 bases). CDR3 size: 15 residues. Trimming shortened V by 1 base and J by 4 bases, and 10 bases separated the two germline ends. Germline loops: CDR1 SGHTA, CDR2 FQGNSA. The CDR3 sequence is CASSLDTGVNEKLFF. CDR3 in DNA: TGTGCCAGCAGCTTAGATACGGGGGTTAATGAAAAACTGTTTTTT.

The rearrangement links TRBV5-6 to TRBJ2-7, with 9 positions matching TRBD1. Germline V lookup: CDR1 SGHDT, CDR2 YYEEEE. The CDR3 sequence is 14 residues long. Germline trimming cut 4 bases from V and 5 bases from J; bases unmatched to any gene: 7. The CDR3 DNA follows: TGTGCCAGCAGCATGGACAGGGGTGGCAACGAGCAGTACTTC. The encoded protein is CASSMDRGGNEQYF. The full variable domain, its missing parts supplied by reference TRBV5-6 and TRBJ2-7, is DAGVTQSPTHLIKTRGQQVTLRCSPKSGHDTVSWYQQALGQGPQFIFQYYEEEERQRGNFPDRFSGHQFPNYSSELNVNALLLGDSALYLCASSMDRGGNEQYFGPGTRLTVT.

This chain connects TRBV10-3 to TRBJ1-1; tentative D call: TRBD1 (5 bases). Trimming left V 0 bases short and J 5 bases short, with 22 bases between. The germline CDR1 and CDR2 sequences are ENHRY and SYGVKD. The length of the CDR3 is 18 residues. The CDR3 loop is CAISESMSGTGGRTEAFF. The CDR3 coding sequence is TGTGCCATCAGTGAGTCAATGAGTGGTACAGGAGGGAGAACTGAAGCTTTCTTT.

This sequence joins TRBV27 and TRBJ1-2, with 7 bases matching TRBD1. Germline values: CDR1 MNHEY, CDR2 SMNVEV (reference sequence). The CDR3 extends over 12 amino acids. V lost 6 bases and J lost 4; bases outside the gene matches: 2. The CDR3 DNA is TGTGCCAGCAGCGACAGGGCCTATGGCTACACCTTC. As protein: CASSDRAYGYTF.

The chain couples TRBV18 to TRBJ2-3, with D uncertain. The CDR3 is made up of 15 amino acids. Germline assignment: CDR1 KGHSH and CDR2 LQKENI. Between the trimmed V and J ends, which lost 3 bases and 0 bases, there was a span of 10 bases. CDR3 amino acids: CASSPTGPSTDTQYF. The CDR3 region has the DNA TGTGCCAGCTCACCGACTGGTCCTAGCACAGATACGCAGTATTTT.

The V and J genes are TRBV6-6 and TRBJ2-5, with D possibly TRBD2 on 5 matching bases. Germline V gene data show CDR1 as MNHNY and CDR2 as SVGAGI (reference sequence). This CDR3 is built from 15 residues. V shed 0 bases and J shed 5 bases, with 13 bases lying between them. CDR3 protein: CASSYSSVRGETQYF. For the CDR3, the DNA is TGTGCCAGCAGTTACTCTTCAGTCCGAGGGGAGACCCAGTACTTC.

This chain uses TRBV5-1 with TRBJ2-2; 8 bases line up with TRBD2. Germline V lookup: CDR1 SGHRS, CDR2 YFSETQ. This CDR3 region has 17 residues. V lost 0 bases, J lost 4 bases, and 8 bases stayed unmatched. The CDR3 reads CASSLGPASGSTGELFF. DNA for the CDR3: TGCGCCAGCAGCTTGGGTCCCGCTAGCGGGTCCACCGGGGAGCTGTTTTTT.

The chain employs TRBV10-1 and TRBJ2-2; 8 bases align to TRBD2. The CDR3 totals 13 residues. Trimming removed 3 bases from V and 6 bases from J; junction bases left unmatched: 0. The germline V gene encodes CDR1 WNHNN and CDR2 SYGVQD (reference sequence). The CDR3 nucleotides are TGCGCCAGCAGTGACGGGGGGGCCGGGGAGCTGTTTTTT. Its protein is CASSDGGAGELFF.

The rearrangement uses TRBV19 and TRBJ1-5, with 7 bases identical to TRBD1. The V gene's germline CDR1 is LNHDA and CDR2 SQIVND (reference sequence). This CDR3 has 14 amino acids. V trimming: 3 bases; J trimming: 6 bases; junction bases outside the gene matches: 5. CDR3 DNA: TGTGCCAGTAGTATTAAGGGGGCACTTCAGCCCCAGCATTTT. Residues: CASSIKGALQPQHF.

The chain employs TRBV4-1 and TRBJ2-5; perhaps TRBD1 as D (6 bases). Germline CDR1 is MGHRA and CDR2 is YSYEKL. V lost 4 bases to trimming and J lost 3 bases, with 15 bases between them. The CDR3 has 15 amino acids. As DNA, the CDR3 is TGCGCCAGCAGCCCCTATACAGGGCGTGAAGAGACCCAGTACTTC. It yields the protein CASSPYTGREETQYF.

The gene calls are TRBV10-3 and TRBJ2-1, with D possibly matching TRBD2 (6 bases). V gave up 7 bases and J gave up 2 bases, with 9 bases separating them. This CDR3 contains 13 residues. The germline CDR1 and CDR2 sequences are ENHRY and SYGVKD. Here the CDR3 DNA reads TGTGCCATCAATGGACTAACCTACAATGAGCAGTTCTTC. It encodes CAINGLTYNEQFF.

Here the CDR3 DNA reads TGTGCCAGCAAGGATAGAACAGGATCGAATCAGCCCCAGCATTTT. This gives the protein CASKDRTGSNQPQHF. V gene TRBV27 combines with J gene TRBJ1-5, with D possibly matching TRBD1 (5 bases). The CDR3 is 15 amino acids. Germline CDR1 MNHEY, CDR2 SMNVEV (reference sequence). V was clipped by 7 bases and J by 4 bases, with 17 bases between them.

The V gene is TRBV18, the J gene TRBJ1-3; D ambiguous. The CDR3 has 16 residues. V lost 3 bases, J lost 0 bases, and 12 bases lay in between. The germline V gene has CDR1 KGHSH and CDR2 LQKENI. The CDR3 protein is CASSPWGASSGNTIYF. DNA of the CDR3: TGTGCCAGCTCACCCTGGGGAGCCAGCTCTGGAAACACCATATATTTT.

This chain joins TRBV7-2 and TRBJ1-6; 10 nucleotides match TRBD1. The germline V gene has CDR1 SGHTA and CDR2 FQGNSA. Unmatched junction bases numbered 6, after V lost 0 bases and J lost 10 bases. CDR3 size: 16 residues. CDR3 in DNA: TGTGCCAGCAGCTTAGCGACCCGGACAGGGGGATCACCCCTCCACTTT. Its protein product is CASSLATRTGGSPLHF.

V is TRBV5-1 and J is TRBJ1-5; tentative D call: TRBD1 (5 bases). This CDR3 is built from 13 residues. Germline CDR1 SGHRS, CDR2 YFSETQ. Trimming stripped 0 bases from V and 11 bases from J, with 12 bases between. The CDR3 sequence: CASSLGTGEAQHF. CDR3 DNA sequence: TGCGCCAGCAGCTTGGGGACGGGGGAAGCCCAGCATTTT.

A single count supports this clone. The chain carries TRBV18 and TRBJ2-3, with 8 bases matching TRBD1. This CDR3 has 17 amino acids. J lost 2 bases, V lost 0 bases, and 7 bases had no gene match. Germline V gives CDR1 KGHSH, CDR2 LQKENI. CDR3: CASSPPSWTGSTDTQYF. CDR3 nucleotide sequence: TGTGCCAGCTCACCACCCAGTTGGACAGGGTCCACAGATACGCAGTATTTT.

This chain uses TRBV27 with TRBJ1-1; no clear D gene. Germline V gene sequence: CDR1 MNHEY, CDR2 SMNVEV (reference sequence). The CDR3 is made up of 11 amino acids. The V end lost 4 bases, the J end lost 5 bases, and 5 bases lay between the germline ends. CDR3 in amino acids: CASSSGTEAFF. The CDR3 DNA reads as TGTGCCAGCAGTTCCGGGACTGAAGCTTTCTTT.

The V and J genes are TRBV30 and TRBJ2-7; tentative D call: TRBD2 (5 bases). In germline, CDR1 is GTSNPN, CDR2 SVGIG (reference sequence). Trimming took off 0 bases at V and 4 bases at J, with 13 bases between the two ends. The CDR3 runs 14 residues. CDR3 coding DNA: TGTGCCTGGAGTGTAGCCGGGAAGGGTTACGAGCAGTACTTC. This sequence encodes CAWSVAGKGYEQYF.

DNA for the CDR3: TGCAGCGTTACCCCCCGGCGGAGCTCCTACGAGCAGTACTTC. This encodes CSVTPRRSSYEQYF. This chain uses TRBV29-1 with TRBJ2-7, with D uncertain. The CDR3 has 14 amino acids. The ends were cut back, 5 bases at V and 0 bases at J, with 14 bases in the middle. Germline assignment: CDR1 SQVTM and CDR2 ANQGSEA.

The chain employs TRBV19 and TRBJ1-2; a possible D gene is TRBD1 (6 bases). The CDR3 length is 16 residues. V lost 6 bases to trimming and J lost 1 base, with 18 bases between them. Germline CDR1 and CDR2: LNHDA and SQIVND (reference sequence). The CDR3: CASSRTVLSFNYGYTF. For the CDR3, the DNA is TGTGCCAGTAGCCGGACAGTCCTGTCCTTTAACTATGGCTACACCTTC. The whole variable domain, remainder taken from reference TRBV19 and TRBJ1-2, is DGGITQSPKYLFRKEGQNVTLSCEQNLNHDAMYWYRQDPGQGLRLIYYSQIVNDFQKGDIAEGYSVSREKKESFPLTVTSAQKNPTAFYLCASSRTVLSFNYGYTFGSGTRLTVV.

The count of this clone is one. The rearrangement links TRBV7-2 to TRBJ2-3; 13 positions match TRBD2. V gave up 5 bases and J gave up 9 bases; unmatched junction bases: 11. CDR3 size: 16 residues. Germline V gene lookup returns CDR1 SGHTA and CDR2 FQGNSA. In DNA, the CDR3 is TGTGCCAGCAGCCTATGGACTAGCGGGGGCTCGGGGACGCAGTATTTT. It yields the protein CASSLWTSGGSGTQYF.